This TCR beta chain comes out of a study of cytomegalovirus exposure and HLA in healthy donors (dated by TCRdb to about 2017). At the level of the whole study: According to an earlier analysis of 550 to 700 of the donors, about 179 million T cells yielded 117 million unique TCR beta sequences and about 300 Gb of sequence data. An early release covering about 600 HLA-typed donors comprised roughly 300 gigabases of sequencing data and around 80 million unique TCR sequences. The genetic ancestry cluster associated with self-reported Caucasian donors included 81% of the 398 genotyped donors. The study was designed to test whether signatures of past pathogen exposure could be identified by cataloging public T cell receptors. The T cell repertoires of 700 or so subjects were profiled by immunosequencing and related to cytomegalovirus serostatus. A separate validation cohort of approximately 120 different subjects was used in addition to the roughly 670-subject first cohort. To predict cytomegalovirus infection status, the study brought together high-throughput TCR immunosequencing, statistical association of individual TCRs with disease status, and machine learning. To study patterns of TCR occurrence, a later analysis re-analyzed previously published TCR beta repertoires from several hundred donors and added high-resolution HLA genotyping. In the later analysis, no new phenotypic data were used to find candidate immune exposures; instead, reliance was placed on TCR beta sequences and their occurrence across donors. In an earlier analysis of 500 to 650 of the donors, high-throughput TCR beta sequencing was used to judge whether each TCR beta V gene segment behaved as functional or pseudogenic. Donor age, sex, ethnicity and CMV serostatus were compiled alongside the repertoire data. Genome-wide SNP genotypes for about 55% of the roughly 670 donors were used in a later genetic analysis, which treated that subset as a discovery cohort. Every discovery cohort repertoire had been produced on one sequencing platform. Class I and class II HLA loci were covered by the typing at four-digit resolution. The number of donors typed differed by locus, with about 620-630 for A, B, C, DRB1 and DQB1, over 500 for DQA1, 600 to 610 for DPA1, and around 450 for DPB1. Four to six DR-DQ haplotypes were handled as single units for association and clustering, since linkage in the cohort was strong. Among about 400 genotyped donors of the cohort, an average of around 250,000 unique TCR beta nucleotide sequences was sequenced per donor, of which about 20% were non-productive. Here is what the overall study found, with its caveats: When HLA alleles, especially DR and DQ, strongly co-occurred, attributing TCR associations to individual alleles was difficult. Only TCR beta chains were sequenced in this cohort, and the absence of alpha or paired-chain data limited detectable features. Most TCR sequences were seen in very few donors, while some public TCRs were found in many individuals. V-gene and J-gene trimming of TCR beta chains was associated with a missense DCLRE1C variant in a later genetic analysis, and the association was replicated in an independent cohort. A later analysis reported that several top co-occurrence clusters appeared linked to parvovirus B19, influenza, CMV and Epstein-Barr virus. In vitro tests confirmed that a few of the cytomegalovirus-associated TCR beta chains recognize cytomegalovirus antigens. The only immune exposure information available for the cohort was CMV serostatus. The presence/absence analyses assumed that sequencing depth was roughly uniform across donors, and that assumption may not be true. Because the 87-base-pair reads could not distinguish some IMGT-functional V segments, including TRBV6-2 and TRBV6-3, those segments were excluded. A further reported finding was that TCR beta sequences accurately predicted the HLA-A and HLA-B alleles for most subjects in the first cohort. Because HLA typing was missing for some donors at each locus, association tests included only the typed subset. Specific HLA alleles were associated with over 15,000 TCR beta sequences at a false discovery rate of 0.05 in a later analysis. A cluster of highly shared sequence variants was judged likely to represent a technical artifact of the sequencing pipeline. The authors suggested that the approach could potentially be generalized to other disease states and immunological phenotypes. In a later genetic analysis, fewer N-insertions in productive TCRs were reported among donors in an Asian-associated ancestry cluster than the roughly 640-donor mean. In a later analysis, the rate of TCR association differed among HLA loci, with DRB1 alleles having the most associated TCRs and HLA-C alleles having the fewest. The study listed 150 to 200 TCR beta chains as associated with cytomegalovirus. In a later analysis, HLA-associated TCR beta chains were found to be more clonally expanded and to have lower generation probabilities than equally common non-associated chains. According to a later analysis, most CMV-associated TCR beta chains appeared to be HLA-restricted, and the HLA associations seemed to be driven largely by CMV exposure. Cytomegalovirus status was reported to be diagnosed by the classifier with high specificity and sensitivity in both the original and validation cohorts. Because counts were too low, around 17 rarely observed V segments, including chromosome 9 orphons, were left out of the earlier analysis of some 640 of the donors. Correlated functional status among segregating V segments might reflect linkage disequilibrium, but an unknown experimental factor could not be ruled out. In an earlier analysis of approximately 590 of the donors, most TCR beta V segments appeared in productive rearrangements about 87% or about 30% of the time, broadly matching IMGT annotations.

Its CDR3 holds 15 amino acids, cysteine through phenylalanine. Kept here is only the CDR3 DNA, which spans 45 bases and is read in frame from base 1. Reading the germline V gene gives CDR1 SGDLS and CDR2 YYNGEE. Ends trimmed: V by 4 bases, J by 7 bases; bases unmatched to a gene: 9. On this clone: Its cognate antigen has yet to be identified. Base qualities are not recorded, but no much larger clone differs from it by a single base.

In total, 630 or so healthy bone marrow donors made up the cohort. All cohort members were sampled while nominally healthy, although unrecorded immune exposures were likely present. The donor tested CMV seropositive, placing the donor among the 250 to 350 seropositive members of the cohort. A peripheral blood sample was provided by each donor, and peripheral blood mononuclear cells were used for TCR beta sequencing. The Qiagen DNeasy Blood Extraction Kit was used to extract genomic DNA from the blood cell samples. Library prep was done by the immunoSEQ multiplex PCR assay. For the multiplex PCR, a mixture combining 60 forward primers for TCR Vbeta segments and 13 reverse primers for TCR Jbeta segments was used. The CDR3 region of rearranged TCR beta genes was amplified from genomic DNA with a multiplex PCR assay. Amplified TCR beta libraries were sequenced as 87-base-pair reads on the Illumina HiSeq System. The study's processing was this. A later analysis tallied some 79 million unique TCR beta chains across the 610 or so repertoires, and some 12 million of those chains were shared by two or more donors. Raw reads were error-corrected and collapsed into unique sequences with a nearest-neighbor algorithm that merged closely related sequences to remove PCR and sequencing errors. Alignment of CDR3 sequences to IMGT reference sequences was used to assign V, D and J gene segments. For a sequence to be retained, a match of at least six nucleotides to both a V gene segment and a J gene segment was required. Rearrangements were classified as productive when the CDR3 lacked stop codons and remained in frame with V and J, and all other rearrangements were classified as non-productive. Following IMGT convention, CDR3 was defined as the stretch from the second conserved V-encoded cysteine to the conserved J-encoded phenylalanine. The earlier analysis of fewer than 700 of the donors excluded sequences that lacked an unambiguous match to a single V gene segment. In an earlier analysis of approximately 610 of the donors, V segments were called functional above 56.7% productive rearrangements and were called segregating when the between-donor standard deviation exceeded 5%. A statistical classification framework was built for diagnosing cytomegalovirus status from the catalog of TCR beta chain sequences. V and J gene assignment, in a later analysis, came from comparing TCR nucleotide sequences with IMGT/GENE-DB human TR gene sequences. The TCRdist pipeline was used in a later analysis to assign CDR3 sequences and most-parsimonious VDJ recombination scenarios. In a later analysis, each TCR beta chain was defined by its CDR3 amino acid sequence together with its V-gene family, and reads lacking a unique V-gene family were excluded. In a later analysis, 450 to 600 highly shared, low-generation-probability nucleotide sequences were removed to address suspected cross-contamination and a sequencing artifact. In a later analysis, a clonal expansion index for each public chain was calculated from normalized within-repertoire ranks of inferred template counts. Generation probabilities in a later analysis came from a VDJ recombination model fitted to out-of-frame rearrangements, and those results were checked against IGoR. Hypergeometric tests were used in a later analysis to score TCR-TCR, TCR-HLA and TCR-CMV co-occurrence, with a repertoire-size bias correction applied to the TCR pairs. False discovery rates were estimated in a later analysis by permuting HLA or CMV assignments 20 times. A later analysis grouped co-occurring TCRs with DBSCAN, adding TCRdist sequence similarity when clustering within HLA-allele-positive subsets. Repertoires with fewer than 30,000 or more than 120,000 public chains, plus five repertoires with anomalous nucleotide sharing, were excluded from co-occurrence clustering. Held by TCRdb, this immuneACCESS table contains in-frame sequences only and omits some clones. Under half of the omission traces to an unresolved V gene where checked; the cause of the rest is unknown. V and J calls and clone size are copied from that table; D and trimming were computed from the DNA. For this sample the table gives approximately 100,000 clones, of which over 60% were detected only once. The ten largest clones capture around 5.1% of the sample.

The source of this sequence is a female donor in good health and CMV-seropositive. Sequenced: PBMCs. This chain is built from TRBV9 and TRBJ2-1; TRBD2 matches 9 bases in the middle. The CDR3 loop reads CASSKAGLAWNEQFF. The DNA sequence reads TGTGCCAGCAGCAAAGCGGGACTAGCTTGGAATGAGCAGTTCTTC.